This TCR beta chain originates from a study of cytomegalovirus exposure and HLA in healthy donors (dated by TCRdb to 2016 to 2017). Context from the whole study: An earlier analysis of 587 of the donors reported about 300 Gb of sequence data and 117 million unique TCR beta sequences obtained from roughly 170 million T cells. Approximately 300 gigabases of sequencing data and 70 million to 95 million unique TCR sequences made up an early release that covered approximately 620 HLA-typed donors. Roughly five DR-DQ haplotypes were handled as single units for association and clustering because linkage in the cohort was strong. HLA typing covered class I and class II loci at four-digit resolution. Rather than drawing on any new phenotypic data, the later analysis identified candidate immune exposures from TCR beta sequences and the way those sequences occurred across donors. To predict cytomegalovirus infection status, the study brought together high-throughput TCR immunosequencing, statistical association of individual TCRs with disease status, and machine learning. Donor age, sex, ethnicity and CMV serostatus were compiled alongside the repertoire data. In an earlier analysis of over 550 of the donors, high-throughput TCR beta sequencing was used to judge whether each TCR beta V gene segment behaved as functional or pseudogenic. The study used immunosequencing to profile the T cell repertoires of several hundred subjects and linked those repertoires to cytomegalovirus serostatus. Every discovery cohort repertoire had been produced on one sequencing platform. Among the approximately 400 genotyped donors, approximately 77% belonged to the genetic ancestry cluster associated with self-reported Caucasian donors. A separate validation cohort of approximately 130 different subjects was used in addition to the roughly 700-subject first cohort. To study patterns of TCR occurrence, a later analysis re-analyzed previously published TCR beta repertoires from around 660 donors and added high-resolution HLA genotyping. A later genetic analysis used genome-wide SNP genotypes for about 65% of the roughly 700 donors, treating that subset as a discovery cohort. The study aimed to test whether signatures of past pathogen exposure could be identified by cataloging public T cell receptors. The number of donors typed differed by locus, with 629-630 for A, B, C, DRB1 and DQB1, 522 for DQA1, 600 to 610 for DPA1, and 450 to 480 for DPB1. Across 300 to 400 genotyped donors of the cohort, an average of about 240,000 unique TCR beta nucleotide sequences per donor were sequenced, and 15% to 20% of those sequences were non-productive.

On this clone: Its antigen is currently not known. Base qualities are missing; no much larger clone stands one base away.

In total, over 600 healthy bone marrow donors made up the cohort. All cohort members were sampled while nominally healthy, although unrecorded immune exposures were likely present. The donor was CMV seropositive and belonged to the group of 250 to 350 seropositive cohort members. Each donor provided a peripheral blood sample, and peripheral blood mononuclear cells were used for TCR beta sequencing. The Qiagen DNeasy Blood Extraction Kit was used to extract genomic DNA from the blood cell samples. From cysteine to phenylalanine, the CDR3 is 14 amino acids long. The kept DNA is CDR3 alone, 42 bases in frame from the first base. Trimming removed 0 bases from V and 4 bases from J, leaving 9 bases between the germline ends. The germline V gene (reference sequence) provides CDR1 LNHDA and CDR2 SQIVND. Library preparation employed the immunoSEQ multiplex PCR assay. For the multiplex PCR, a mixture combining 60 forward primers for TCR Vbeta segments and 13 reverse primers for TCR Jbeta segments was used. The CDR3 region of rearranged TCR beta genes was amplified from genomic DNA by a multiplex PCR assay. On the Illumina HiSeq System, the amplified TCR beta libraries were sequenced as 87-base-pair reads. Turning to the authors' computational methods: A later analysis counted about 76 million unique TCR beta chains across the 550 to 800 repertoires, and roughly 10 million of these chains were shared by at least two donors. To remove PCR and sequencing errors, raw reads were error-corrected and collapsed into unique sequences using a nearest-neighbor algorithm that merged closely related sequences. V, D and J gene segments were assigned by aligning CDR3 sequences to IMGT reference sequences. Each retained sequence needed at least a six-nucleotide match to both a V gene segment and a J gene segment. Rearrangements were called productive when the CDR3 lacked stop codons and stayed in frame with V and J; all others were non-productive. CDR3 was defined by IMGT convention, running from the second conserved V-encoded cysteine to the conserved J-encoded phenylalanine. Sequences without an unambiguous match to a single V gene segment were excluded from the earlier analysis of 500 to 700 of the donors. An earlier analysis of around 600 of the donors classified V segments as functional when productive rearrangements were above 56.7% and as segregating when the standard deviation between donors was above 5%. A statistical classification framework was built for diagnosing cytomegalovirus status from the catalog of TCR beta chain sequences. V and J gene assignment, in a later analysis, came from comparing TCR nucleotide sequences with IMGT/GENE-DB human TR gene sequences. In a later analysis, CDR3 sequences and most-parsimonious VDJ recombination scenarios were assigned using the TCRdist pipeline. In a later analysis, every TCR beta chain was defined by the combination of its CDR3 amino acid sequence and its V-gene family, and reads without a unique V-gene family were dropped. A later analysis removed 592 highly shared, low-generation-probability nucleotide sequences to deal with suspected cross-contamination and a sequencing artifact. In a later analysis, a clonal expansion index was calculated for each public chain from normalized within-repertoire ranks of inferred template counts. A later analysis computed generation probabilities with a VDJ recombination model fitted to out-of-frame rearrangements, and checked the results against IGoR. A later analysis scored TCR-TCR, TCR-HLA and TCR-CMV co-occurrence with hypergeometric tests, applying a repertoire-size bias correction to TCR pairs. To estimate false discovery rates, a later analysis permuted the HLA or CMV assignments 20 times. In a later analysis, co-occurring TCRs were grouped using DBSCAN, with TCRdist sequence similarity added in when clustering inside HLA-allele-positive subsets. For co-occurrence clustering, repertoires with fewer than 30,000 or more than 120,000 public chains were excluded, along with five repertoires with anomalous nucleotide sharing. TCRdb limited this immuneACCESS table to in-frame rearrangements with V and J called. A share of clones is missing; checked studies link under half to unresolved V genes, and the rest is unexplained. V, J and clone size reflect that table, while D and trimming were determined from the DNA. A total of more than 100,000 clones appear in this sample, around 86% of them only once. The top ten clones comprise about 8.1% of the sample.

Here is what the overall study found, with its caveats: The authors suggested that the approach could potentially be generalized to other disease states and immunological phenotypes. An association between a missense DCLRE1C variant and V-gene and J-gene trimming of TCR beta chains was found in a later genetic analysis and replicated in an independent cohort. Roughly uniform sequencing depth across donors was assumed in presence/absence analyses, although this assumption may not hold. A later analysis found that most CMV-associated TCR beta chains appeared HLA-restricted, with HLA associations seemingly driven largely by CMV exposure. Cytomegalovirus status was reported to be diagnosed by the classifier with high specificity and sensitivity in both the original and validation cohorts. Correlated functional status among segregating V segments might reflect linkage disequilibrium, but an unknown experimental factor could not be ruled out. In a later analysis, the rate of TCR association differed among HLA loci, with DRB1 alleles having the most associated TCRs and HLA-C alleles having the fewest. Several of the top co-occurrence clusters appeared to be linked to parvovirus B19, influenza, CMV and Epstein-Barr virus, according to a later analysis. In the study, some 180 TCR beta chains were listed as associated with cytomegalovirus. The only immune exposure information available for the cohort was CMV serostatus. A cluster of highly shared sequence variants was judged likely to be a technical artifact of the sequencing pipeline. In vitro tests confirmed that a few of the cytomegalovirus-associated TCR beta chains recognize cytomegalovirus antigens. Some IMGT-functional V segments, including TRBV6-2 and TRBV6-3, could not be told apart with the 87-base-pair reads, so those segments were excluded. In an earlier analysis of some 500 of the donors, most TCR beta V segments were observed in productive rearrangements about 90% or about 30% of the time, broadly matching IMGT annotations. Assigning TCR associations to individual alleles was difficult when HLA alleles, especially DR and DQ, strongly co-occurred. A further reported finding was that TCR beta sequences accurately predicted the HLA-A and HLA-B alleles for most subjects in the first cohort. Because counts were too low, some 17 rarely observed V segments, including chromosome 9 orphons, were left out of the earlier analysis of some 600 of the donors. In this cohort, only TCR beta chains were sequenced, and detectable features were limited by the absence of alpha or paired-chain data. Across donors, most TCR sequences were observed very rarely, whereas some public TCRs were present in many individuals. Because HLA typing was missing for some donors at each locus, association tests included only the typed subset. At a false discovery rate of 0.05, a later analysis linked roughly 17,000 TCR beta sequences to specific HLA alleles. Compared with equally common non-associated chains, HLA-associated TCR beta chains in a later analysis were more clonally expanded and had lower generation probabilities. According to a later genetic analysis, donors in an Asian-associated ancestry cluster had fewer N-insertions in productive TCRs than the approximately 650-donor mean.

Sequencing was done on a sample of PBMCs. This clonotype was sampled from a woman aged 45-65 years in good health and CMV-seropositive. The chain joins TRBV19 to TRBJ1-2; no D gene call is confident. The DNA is TGTGCCAGTAGTATAGATTATGCGGGCTATGGCTACACCTTC. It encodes CASSIDYAGYGYTF.